This record looks at one T cell receptor beta chain sequence and its context. The data belong to a study of blood T cell repertoires in COVID-19. Whole-study context: Both acute and convalescent COVID-19 samples were obtained from the United States, Italy and Spain.

This table comes from immunoSEQ multiplex PCR, and its TCRdb copy is limited to in-frame clones, with some not included. The data show hundreds of thousands of clones, roughly 86% seen once. The CDR3 sequence is 15 residues long. V lost 4 bases and J lost 5, with 18 bases in between. The germline V gene has CDR1 SGHNT and CDR2 YYREEE (reference sequence). The sequence was collected from a woman aged 55-70 years who had recovered from COVID-19. The sample taken for sequencing was peripheral blood. The chain combines TRBV5-4 with TRBJ1-1; a possible D gene is TRBD1 (6 bases). This CDR3 is CASSTEQGGDTEAFF. The CDR3, as DNA: TGTGCCAGCAGCACAGAACAGGGAGGGGATACTGAAGCTTTCTTT. Looking up the rest from reference TRBV5-4 and TRBJ1-1 gives the full variable domain: ETGVTQSPTHLIKTRGQQVTLRCSSQSGHNTVSWYQQALGQGPQFIFQYYREEENGRGNFPPRFSGLQFPNYSSELNVNALELDDSALYLCASSTEQGGDTEAFFGQGTRLTVV.